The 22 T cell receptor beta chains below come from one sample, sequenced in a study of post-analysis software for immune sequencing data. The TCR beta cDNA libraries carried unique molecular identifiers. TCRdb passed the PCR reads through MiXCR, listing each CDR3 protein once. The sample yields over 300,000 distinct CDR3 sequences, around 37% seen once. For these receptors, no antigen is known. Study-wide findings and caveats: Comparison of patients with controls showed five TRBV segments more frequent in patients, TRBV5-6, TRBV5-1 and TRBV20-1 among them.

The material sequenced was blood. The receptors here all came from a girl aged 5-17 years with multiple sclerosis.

CDR3 sequence reads: CASSGGQGFYEQYF. The CDR3 DNA follows: TGTGCCAGCAGTGGGGGACAGGGATTCTACGAGCAGTACTTC. The J gene is TRBJ2-5, the V gene TRBV28; 9 positions agree with TRBD1. The DNA end is a closer match to TRBJ2-7, so the J assignment may be wrong. The CDR3 is made up of 14 amino acids. Germline lookup yields CDR1 MDHEN and CDR2 SYDVKM.

The CDR3 sequence: CASSPYTLLGSETQYF. The CDR3 DNA sequence: TGTGCCAGCAGTCCGTATACTCTTCTTGGTTCAGAGACCCAGTACTTC. The rearrangement uses TRBV6-5 and TRBJ2-5, with no clear D. Germline V CDR1 and CDR2: MNHEY, SVGAGI. Deletions cut 5 bases from V and 4 bases from J, with 20 bases between. The CDR3 runs 16 residues.

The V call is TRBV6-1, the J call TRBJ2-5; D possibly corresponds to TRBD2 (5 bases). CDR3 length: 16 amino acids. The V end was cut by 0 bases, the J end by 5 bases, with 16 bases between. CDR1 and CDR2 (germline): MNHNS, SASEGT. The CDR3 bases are TGTGCCAGCAGTGAAGCGCTCTCAGCTAGCTGGGAGACCCAGTACTTC. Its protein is CASSEALSASWETQYF.

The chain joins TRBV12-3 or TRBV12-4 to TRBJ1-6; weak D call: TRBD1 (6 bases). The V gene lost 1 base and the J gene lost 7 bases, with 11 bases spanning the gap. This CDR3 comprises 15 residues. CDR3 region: CASSLDRAGNSPLHF. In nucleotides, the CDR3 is TGTGCCAGCAGTTTAGACAGGGCAGGCAATTCACCCCTCCACTTT.

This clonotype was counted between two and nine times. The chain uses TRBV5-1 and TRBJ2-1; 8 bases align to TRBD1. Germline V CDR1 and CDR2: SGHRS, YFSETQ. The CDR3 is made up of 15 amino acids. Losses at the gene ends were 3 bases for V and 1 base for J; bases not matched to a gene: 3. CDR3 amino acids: CASSWTGQSYNEQFF. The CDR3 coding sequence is TGCGCCAGCAGCTGGACAGGGCAATCCTACAATGAGCAGTTCTTC.

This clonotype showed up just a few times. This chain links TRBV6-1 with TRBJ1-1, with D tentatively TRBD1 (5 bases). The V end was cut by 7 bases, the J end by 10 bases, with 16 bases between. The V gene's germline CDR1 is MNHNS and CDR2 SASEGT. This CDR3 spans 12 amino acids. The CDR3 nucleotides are TGTGCCAGCATCGAGGGGCGGAGAGGAGCTTTCTTT. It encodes CASIEGRRGAFF.

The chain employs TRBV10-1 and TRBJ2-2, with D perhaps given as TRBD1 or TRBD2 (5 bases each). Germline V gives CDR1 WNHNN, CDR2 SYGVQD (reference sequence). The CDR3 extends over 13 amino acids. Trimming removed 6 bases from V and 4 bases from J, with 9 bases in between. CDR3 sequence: CASSRDATGELFF. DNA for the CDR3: TGCGCCAGCAGCCGGGACGCCACCGGGGAGCTGTTTTTT.

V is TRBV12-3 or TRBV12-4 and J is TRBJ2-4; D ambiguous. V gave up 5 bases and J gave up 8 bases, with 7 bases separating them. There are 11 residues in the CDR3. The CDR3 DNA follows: TGTGCCAGCAGTAAGTCGGACATTCAGTACTTC. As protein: CASSKSDIQYF.

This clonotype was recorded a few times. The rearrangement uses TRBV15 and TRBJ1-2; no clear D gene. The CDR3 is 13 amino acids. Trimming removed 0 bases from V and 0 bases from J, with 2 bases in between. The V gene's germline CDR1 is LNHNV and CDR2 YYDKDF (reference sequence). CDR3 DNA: TGTGCCACCAGCAGAGATCCTAACTATGGCTACACCTTC. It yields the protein CATSRDPNYGYTF.

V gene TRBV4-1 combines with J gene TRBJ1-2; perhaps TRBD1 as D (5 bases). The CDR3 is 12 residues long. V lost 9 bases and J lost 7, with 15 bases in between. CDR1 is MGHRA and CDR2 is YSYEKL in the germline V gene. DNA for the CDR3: TGCGCCAGTCAGGGCCGGGACCCTGGCTACACCTTC. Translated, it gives CASQGRDPGYTF.

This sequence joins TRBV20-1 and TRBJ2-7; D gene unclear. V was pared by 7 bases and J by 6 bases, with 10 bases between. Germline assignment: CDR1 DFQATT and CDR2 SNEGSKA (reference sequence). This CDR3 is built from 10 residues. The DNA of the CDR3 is TGCAGTGTCGTAGGTGTCGAGCAGTACTTC. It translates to CSVVGVEQYF.

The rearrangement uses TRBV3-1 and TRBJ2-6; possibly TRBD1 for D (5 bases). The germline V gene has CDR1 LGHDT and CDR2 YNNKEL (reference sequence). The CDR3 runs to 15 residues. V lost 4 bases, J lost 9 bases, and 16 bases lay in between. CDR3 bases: TGTGCCAGCAGCCCCCCCGGGCAGGACATCAACGTCCTGACTTTC. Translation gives CASSPPGQDINVLTF.

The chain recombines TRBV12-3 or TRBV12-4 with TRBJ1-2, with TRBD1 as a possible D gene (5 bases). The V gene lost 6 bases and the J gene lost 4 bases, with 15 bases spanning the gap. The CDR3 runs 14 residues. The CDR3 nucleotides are TGTGCCAGCAGACCAGGGACGGCACTCTATGGCTACACCTTC. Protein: CASRPGTALYGYTF.

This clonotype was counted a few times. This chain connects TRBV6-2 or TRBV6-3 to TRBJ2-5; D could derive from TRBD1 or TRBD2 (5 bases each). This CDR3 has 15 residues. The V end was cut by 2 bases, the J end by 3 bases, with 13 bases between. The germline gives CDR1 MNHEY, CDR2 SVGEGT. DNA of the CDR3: TGTGCCAGCAGTTACCCCGATGGGGGTGAAGAGACCCAGTACTTC. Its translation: CASSYPDGGEETQYF.

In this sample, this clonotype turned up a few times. CDR3 sequence (DNA): TGTGCCAGCAGCCAAGCAAGGGGGGGTGAGCAGTTCTTC. Protein product: CASSQARGGEQFF. This chain joins TRBV4-2 and TRBJ2-1, with a possible D match to TRBD2 (7 bases). Trimming stripped 1 base from V and 9 bases from J, with 10 bases between. The V gene's germline CDR1 is LGHNA and CDR2 YNFKEQ. The length of the CDR3 is 13 residues.

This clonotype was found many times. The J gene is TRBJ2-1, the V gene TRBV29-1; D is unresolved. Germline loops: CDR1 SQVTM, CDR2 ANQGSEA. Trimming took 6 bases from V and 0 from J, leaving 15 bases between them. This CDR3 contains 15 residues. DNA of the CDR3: TGCAGCGTAGGGTGGTCCGCCAGCTCCTACAATGAGCAGTTCTTC. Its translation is CSVGWSASSYNEQFF.

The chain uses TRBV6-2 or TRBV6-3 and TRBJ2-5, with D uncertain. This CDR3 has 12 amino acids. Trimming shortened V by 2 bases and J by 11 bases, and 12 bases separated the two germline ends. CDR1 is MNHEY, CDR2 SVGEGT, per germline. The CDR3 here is CASSYGLPEQYF. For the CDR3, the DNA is TGTGCCAGCAGTTACGGGCTGCCGGAACAGTACTTC.

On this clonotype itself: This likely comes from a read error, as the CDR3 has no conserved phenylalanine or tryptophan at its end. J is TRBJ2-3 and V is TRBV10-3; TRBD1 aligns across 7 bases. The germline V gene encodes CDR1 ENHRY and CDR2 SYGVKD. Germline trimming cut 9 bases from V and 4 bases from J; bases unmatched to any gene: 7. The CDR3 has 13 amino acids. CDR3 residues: CAISSQGADTQYV. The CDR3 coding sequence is TGTGCCATTAGTAGTCAGGGGGCAGATACGCAGTATGTT.

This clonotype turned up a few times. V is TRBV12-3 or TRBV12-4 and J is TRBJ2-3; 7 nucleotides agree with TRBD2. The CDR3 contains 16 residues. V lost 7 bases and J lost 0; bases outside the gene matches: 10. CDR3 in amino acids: CASTPGRASSTDTQYF. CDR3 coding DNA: TGTGCCAGCACCCCAGGGAGGGCCTCGAGCACAGATACGCAGTATTTT.

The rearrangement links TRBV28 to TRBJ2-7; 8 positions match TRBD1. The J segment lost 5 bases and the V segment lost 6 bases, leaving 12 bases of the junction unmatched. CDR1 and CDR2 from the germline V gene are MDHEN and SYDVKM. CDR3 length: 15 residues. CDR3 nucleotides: TGTGCCAGCAGCTTAAATCAGGGGGCTAGGGACGAGCAGTACTTC. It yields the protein CASSLNQGARDEQYF.

The CDR3 reads CASRDRSTNEKLFF. The CDR3 coding sequence is TGTGCCAGCAGAGACAGATCAACTAATGAAAAACTGTTTTTT. The chain combines TRBV12-3 or TRBV12-4 with TRBJ1-4; a possible D gene is TRBD1 (5 bases). Trimming removed 6 bases at V and 0 bases at J, with 8 bases between. This CDR3 contains 14 residues.

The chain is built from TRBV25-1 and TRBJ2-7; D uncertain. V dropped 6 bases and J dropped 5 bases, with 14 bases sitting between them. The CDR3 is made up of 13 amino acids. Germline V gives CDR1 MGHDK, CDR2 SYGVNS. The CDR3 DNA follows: TGTGCCAGCAGCGCAAGGGTGGTCCACGAGCAGTACTTC. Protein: CASSARVVHEQYF.